The 11 T cell receptor beta chains given below trace back to one sample, sequenced in a study of T-cell reconstitution after alpha-beta-depleted transplantation in children. The library targeted TCRbeta and was prepared with unique molecular identifiers. Each CDR3 protein gets one entry after TCRdb re-called the PCR reads with MiXCR. The repertoire holds about 200,000 distinct CDR3 sequences, with approximately 6.9% as singletons. Sequences were derived from PBMCs, sampled before TCRalphabeta/CD19-depleted stem cell transplant. All receptors come from a boy between 2 and 10 years old with acute lymphoblastic leukemia, due to receive a stem cell transplant.

The table lists this clonotype with many counts. Relative to the germline gene, one junction end is altered; a read error may explain this. The chain employs TRBV5-1 and TRBJ2-5; 10 bases are a match to TRBD2. Germline values: CDR1 SGHRS, CDR2 YFSETQ. The CDR3 runs to 15 residues. DNA for the CDR3: TGCGCCAGCAGCTTGACCGCGGCTAGCGGGGGTGAATATGTCTTC. Residues: CASSLTAASGGEYVF.

The gene calls are TRBV4-2 and TRBJ1-2; 10 bases align to TRBD1. Germline assignment: CDR1 LGHNA and CDR2 YNFKEQ. This CDR3 is built from 15 residues. V shed 0 bases and J 7 bases; nucleotides not matched to a gene: 5. The CDR3 here is CASSQETGTGVGYTF. Written as DNA, the CDR3 is TGTGCCAGCAGCCAAGAAACCGGGACAGGGGTTGGCTACACCTTC.

This chain connects TRBV12-3 or TRBV12-4 to TRBJ1-2; TRBD1 aligns across 7 bases. Trimming removed 4 bases from V and 3 bases from J; junction bases left unmatched: 2. CDR3 length equals 13 residues. CDR3 sequence (DNA): TGTGCCAGCAGTTGGGGGACAGACTATGGCTACACCTTC. Its translation is CASSWGTDYGYTF.

This clonotype was seen a single time. This chain uses TRBV12-2 with TRBJ2-1. TRBV12-2 is flagged as a pseudogene. CDR3 size: 13 residues. CDR3: CASPVWSYNEQFF. DNA for the CDR3: TGTGCAAGTCCCGTCTGGAGCTACAATGAGCAGTTCTTC.

This clonotype has a count of ten or more. The rearrangement uses TRBV12-3 or TRBV12-4 and TRBJ2-1; 11 bases fit TRBD2. This CDR3 region has 22 residues. J lost 5 bases, V lost 2 bases, and 23 bases had no gene match. CDR3 coding DNA: TGTGCCAGCAGTTTAATAGTAGGGGCACGGACTAGCGGGTCAATCGCTAACAATGAGCAGTTCTTC. It yields the protein CASSLIVGARTSGSIANNEQFF.

At least ten counts were recorded for this clonotype. The V call is TRBV7-9, the J call TRBJ2-7; D may be TRBD1 (6 bases). Germline V CDR1 and CDR2: SEHNR, FQNEAQ (reference sequence). Trimming took 5 bases from V and 3 from J, leaving 14 bases between them. The CDR3 runs to 14 residues. In DNA form, the CDR3 reads TGTGCCAGCAGCCCTTCGGACAGACTCTACGAGCAGTACTTC. Translation: CASSPSDRLYEQYF.

The chain combines TRBV27 with TRBJ1-5; 8 bases line up with TRBD1. Losses at the gene ends were 4 bases for V and 4 bases for J; bases not matched to a gene: 6. CDR3 length equals 15 residues. Germline CDR1 MNHEY, CDR2 SMNVEV (reference sequence). The CDR3 sequence: CASSWTGMANQPQHF. In nucleotides, the CDR3 is TGTGCCAGCAGTTGGACAGGGATGGCAAATCAGCCCCAGCATTTT.

This clonotype was seen repeatedly, ten times or more. CDR3 sequence: CASSHIAANTGELFF. DNA of the CDR3: TGCGCCAGCAGCCATATAGCGGCGAACACCGGGGAGCTGTTTTTT. This chain links TRBV5-1 with TRBJ2-2; perhaps TRBD2 as D (6 bases). Germline V gene sequence: CDR1 SGHRS, CDR2 YFSETQ. This CDR3 is 15 amino acids long. Between the trimmed V and J ends, which lost 4 bases and 0 bases, there was a span of 10 bases.

This clonotype was counted at least ten times. The V gene is TRBV12-3 or TRBV12-4, the J gene TRBJ1-1; unclear D gene. V was clipped by 2 bases and J by 1 base, with 8 bases between them. The CDR3 consists of 14 residues. CDR3 region: CASSLRLQNTEAFF. DNA of the CDR3: TGTGCCAGCAGTTTACGGCTACAGAACACTGAAGCTTTCTTT.

This clonotype showed up many times. This chain uses TRBV29-1 with TRBJ2-1; no clear D. Germline values: CDR1 SQVTM, CDR2 ANQGSEA. V was trimmed by 3 bases and J by 9 bases, leaving 12 bases between them. The CDR3 spans 12 residues. DNA of the CDR3: TGCAGCGTTGAGAAACACGTAGGTGAGCAGTTCTTC. Translated, it gives CSVEKHVGEQFF.

As concerns this clonotype: The junction departs from the called germline gene at one end, perhaps through a read error. The CDR3 bases are TGCTGTGCTGACCCCCCTCCTCCAGGGGGCACCGGGGAGCTGTTTTTT. The encoded protein is CCADPPPPGGTGELFF. The genes are TRBV20-1 and TRBJ2-2; TRBD1 matches at 7 bases. The germline gives CDR1 DFQATT, CDR2 SNEGSKA (reference sequence). This CDR3 comprises 16 residues.